These T cell receptor beta chains were read from a single sample in a study of blood T cell repertoires in COVID-19. This table comes from immunoSEQ multiplex PCR, and its TCRdb copy is limited to in-frame clones, with some not included. The data show 130,000 or so clones, with almost 85% seen just once and around 13% held by the top ten. Sequenced input: peripheral blood. These receptors all stem from a human donor in a cohort sampled during active COVID-19. Each CDR3 is given without its conserved first and last residue.

j_gene | v_gene | CDR3aa
TRBJ1-1 | TRBV11-2 | ASSLGPSGGETEAF
TRBJ1-6 | TRBV4-1 | ASSRGHGPDNSPLH
TRBJ2-7 | TRBV6-6 | ASSYSANNYEQY
TRBJ1-6 | TRBV30 | AWSRAGTGESYNSPLH
TRBJ1-1 | TRBV25-1 | ASSEVLLQGSTEAF
TRBJ1-6 | TRBV6-5 | ASSLGQGGSPLH
TRBJ1-2 | TRBV5-1 | ASSSSGTPNYGYT
TRBJ1-1 | TRBV7-8 | ASTPGRANTEAF
TRBJ2-6 | TRBV11-2 | ASSSIADRGASGANVLT
TRBJ1-4 | TRBV30 | AWSRGQEEKLF
TRBJ2-1 | TRBV19 | ASSMDRYNEQF
TRBJ1-1 | TRBV10-3 | AISEDRGRILDTEAF
TRBJ2-7 | TRBV27 | ASSFGLAGDYEQY
TRBJ1-2 | TRBV29-1 | SVADTLTNYGYT
TRBJ1-2 | TRBV2 | ASSLRGNYGYT
TRBJ2-5 | TRBV7-2 | ASSFRGTETQY
TRBJ1-2 | TRBV3-1/TRBV3-2 | ASSHGQGSGGYT
TRBJ1-6 | TRBV6-1 | ASSEEATGRNSPLH
TRBJ2-5 | TRBV7-8 | ASSFGRLAGGDQETQY
TRBJ2-7 | TRBV18 | ASSPVKLSGEQY
TRBJ1-1 | TRBV6-5 | ASEVRMNTEAF
TRBJ2-3 | TRBV20-1 | SASTTSGGADTQY
TRBJ1-4 | TRBV15 | ATSRDGTGDEKLF
TRBJ2-7 | TRBV30 | ACTGPYSYEQY
TRBJ2-3 | TRBV7-8 | ASSLVPVGGALGDTQY
TRBJ2-5 | TRBV4-1 | ASSQGFGGGVRKETQY
TRBJ2-5 | TRBV30 | AWSGDRGKTQY